This T cell receptor beta chain was obtained from a study of blood T cells in healthy people across ages. A sample-barcoded 5' primer and a J-beta primer mix were used in a second PCR of roughly 7 to 11 cycles. TCRdb ran MiXCR on the 5' RACE reads and lists one entry per CDR3 protein. This sample has about 620,000 distinct CDR3 sequences; under 25% occur once, and the top ten carry around 3.4%. In this sample, this clonotype turned up a few times. V was clipped by 2 bases and J by 5 bases, with 12 bases between them. The CDR3 spans 14 residues. Germline V CDR1 and CDR2: PRHDT, FYEKMQ (reference sequence).

Sequenced sample: blood. The sequence was obtained from a man in his 70s in good health. The chain joins TRBV13 to TRBJ2-5; a possible D gene is TRBD2 (5 bases). CDR3 sequence (DNA): TGTGCCAGCAGCTTATATGCGGGTAGCGAGACCCAGTACTTC. As protein: CASSLYAGSETQYF.